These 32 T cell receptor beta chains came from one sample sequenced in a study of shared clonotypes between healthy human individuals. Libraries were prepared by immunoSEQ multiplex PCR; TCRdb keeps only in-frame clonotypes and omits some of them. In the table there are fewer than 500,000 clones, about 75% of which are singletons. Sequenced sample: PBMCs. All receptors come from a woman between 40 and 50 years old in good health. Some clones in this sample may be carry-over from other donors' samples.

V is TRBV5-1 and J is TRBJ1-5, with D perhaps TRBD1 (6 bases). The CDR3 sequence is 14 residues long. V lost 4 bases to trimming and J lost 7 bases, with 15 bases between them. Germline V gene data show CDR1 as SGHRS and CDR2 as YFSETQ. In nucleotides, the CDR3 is TGCGCCAGCAGCCGAGGGGGGCAGGGACAGCCCCAGCATTTT. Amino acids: CASSRGGQGQPQHF.

The CDR3 reads CASSLWLAQGEQFF. CDR3 in DNA: TGTGCCAGCAGCTTGTGGCTAGCCCAGGGTGAGCAGTTCTTC. This chain joins TRBV7-9 and TRBJ2-1; tentatively, D is TRBD1 or TRBD2 (5 bases each). The CDR3 is 14 amino acids. Germline V CDR1 and CDR2: SEHNR, FQNEAQ (reference sequence). V was clipped by 3 bases and J by 9 bases, with 15 bases between them. Complete variable domain (other parts from reference TRBV7-9 and TRBJ2-1): DTGVSQNPRHKITKRGQNVTFRCDPISEHNRLYWYRQTLGQGPEFLTYFQNEAQLEKSRLLSDRFSAERPKGSFSTLEIQRTEQGDSAMYLCASSLWLAQGEQFFGPGTRLTVL.

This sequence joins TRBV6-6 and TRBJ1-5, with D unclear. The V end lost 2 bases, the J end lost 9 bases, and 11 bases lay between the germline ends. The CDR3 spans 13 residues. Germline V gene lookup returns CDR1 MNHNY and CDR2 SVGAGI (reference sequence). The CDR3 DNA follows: TGTGCCAGCAGTTACCAGGCAGGCAGGCCCCAGCATTTT. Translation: CASSYQAGRPQHF.

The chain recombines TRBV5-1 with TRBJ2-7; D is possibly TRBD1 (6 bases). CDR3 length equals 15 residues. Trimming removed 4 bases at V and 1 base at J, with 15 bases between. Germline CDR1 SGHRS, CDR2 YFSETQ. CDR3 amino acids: CASSPGQQLSYEQYF. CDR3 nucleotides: TGCGCCAGCAGCCCCGGACAGCAGCTTTCCTACGAGCAGTACTTC.

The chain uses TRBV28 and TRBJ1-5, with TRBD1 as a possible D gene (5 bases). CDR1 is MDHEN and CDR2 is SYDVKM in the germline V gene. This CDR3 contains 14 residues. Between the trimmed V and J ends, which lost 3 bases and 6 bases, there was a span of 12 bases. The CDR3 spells CASSLQGSGQPQHF. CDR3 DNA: TGTGCCAGCAGTTTGCAGGGTTCGGGTCAGCCCCAGCATTTT.

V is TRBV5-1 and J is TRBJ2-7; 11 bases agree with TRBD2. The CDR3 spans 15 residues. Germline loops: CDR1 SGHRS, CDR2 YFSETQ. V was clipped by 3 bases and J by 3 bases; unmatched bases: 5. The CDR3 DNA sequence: TGCGCCAGCAGCTCGTCGACTAGCGGGAACTACGAGCAGTACTTC. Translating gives CASSSSTSGNYEQYF.

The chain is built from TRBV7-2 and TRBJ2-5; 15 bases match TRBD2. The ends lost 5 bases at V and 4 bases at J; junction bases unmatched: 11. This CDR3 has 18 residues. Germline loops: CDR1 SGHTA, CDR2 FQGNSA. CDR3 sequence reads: CASSPTMGLAGGTETQYF. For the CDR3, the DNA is TGTGCCAGCAGCCCAACAATGGGACTAGCGGGAGGTACAGAGACCCAGTACTTC.

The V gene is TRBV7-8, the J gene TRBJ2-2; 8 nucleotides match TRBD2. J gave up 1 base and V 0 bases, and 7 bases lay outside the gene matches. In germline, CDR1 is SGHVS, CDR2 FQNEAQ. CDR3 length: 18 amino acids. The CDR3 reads CASSLARFSGKNTGELFF. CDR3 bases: TGTGCCAGCAGCTTAGCCCGGTTTAGCGGGAAGAACACCGGGGAGCTGTTTTTT. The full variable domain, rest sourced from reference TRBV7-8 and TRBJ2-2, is GAGVSQSPRYKVAKRGQDVALRCDPISGHVSLFWYQQALGQGPEFLTYFQNEAQLDKSGLPSDRFFAERPEGSVSTLKIQRTQQEDSAVYLCASSLARFSGKNTGELFFGEGSRLTVL.

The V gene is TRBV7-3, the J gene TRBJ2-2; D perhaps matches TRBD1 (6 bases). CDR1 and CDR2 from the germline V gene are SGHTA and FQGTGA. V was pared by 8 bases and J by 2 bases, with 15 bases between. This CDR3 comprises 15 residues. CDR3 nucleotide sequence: TGTGCCAGCTCCCCGGACAGCTCCAACACCGGGGAGCTGTTTTTT. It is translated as CASSPDSSNTGELFF.

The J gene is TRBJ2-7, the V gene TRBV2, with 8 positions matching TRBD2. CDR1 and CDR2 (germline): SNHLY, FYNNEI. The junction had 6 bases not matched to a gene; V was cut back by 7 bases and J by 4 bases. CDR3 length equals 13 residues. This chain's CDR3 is CASITGGPYEQYF. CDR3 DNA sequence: TGTGCCAGCATAACGGGAGGGCCGTACGAGCAGTACTTC.

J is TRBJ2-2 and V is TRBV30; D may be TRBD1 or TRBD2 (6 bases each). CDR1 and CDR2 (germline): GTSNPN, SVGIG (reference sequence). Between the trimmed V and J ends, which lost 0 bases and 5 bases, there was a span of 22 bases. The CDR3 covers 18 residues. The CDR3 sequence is CAWSVFLGGLGLTGELFF. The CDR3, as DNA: TGTGCCTGGAGTGTCTTCTTAGGGGGACTCGGCCTGACCGGGGAGCTGTTTTTT.

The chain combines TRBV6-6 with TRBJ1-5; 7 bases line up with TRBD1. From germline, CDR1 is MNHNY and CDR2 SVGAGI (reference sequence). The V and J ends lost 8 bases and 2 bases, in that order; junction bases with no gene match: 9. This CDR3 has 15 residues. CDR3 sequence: CASGMDRTGNQPQHF. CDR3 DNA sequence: TGTGCCAGCGGTATGGACAGGACGGGCAATCAGCCCCAGCATTTT.

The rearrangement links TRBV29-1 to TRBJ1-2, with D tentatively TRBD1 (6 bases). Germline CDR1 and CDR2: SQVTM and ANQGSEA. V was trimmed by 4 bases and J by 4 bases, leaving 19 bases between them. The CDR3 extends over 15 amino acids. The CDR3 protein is CSVVDSDRGAYGYTF. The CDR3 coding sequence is TGCAGCGTTGTGGACAGCGATCGGGGGGCCTATGGCTACACCTTC.

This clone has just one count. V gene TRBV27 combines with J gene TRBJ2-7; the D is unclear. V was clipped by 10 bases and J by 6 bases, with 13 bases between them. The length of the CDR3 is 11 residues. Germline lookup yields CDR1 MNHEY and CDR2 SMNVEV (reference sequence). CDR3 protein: CATQRGSEQYF. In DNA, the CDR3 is TGTGCCACTCAGCGTGGATCCGAGCAGTACTTC.

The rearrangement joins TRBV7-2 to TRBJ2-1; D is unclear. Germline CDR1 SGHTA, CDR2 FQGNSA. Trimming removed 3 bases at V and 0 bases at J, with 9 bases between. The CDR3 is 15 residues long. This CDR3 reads CASSFRGSSYNEQFF. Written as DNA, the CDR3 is TGTGCCAGCAGCTTTCGCGGTTCCTCCTACAATGAGCAGTTCTTC.

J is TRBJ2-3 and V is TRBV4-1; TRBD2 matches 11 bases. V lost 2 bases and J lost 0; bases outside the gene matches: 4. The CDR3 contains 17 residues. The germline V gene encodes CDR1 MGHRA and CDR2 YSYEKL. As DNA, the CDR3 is TGCGCCAGCAGCCAACCTACTAGCGGGAGAAGCACAGATACGCAGTATTTT. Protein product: CASSQPTSGRSTDTQYF.

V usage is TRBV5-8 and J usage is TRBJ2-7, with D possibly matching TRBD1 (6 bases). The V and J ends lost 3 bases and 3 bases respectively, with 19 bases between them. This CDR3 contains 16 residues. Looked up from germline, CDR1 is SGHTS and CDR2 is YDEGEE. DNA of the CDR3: TGTGCCAGCAGCTCTGAGGGGGATTGGGACGTCTACGAGCAGTACTTC. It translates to CASSSEGDWDVYEQYF.

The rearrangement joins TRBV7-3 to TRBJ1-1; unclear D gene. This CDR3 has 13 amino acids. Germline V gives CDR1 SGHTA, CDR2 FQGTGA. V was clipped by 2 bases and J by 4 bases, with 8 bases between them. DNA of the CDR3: TGTGCCAGCAGCTTACTAGGGAGCACTGAAGCTTTCTTT. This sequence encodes CASSLLGSTEAFF.

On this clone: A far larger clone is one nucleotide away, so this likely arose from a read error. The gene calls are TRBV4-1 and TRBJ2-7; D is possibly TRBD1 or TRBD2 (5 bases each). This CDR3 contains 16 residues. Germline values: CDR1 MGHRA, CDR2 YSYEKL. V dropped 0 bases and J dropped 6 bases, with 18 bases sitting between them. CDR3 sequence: CASSQDLRTQRGEQYF. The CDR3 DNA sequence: TGCGCCAGCAGCCAAGACTTAAGGACGCAGAGGGGCGAGCAGTACTTC.

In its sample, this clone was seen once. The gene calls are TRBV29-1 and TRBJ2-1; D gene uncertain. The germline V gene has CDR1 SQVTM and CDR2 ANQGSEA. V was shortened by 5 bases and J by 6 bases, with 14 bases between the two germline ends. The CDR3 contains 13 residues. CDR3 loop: CSVKRQSSNEQFF. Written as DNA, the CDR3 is TGCAGCGTTAAGAGACAATCGTCCAATGAGCAGTTCTTC.

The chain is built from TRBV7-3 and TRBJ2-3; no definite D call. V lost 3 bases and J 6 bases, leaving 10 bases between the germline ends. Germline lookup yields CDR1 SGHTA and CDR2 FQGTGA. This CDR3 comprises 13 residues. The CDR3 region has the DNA TGTGCCAGCAGCTTGAGTGGTCGGGATACGCAGTATTTT. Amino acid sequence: CASSLSGRDTQYF.

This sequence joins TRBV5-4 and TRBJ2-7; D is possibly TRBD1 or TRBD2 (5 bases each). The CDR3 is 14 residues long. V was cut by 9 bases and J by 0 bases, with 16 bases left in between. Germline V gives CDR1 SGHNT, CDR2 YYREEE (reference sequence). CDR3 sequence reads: CATGRGSGSYEQYF. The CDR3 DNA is TGTGCCACCGGAAGGGGAAGCGGCTCCTACGAGCAGTACTTC.

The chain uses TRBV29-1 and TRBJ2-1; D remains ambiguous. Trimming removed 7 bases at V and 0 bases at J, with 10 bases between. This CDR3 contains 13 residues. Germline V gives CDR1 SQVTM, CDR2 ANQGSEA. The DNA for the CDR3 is TGCAGCGCAGACTCCCGCTCCTACAATGAGCAGTTCTTC. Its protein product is CSADSRSYNEQFF.

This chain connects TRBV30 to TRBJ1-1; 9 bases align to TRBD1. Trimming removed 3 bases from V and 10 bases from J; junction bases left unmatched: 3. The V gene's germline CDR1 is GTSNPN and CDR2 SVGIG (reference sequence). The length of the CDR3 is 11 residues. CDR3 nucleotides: TGTGCCTGGAGGGACAGGGGATTAGCTTTCTTT. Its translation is CAWRDRGLAFF.

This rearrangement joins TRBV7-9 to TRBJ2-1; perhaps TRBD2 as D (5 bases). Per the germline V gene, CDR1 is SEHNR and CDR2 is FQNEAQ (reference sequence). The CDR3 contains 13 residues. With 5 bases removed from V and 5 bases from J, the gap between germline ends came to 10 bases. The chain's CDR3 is CASSAGNNNEQFF. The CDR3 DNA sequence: TGTGCCAGCAGCGCCGGGAACAACAATGAGCAGTTCTTC.

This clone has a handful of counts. The CDR3 DNA reads as TGTGCCAGCAGCCGCGAGTTGGGCTTACGACGGCGGCAGTACTTC. Its protein is CASSRELGLRRRQYF. The V call is TRBV7-9, the J call TRBJ2-7; D is uncertain. V was pared by 5 bases and J by 9 bases, with 23 bases between. Germline V lookup: CDR1 SEHNR, CDR2 FQNEAQ (reference sequence). This CDR3 is built from 15 residues.

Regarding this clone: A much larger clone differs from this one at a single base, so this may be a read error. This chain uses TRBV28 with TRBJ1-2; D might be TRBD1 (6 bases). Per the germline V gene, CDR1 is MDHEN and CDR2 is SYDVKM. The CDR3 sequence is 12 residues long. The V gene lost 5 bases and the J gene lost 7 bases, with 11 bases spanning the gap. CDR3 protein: CASSPQGSGYTF. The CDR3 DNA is TGTGCCAGCAGTCCACAGGGCTCTGGCTACACCTTC.

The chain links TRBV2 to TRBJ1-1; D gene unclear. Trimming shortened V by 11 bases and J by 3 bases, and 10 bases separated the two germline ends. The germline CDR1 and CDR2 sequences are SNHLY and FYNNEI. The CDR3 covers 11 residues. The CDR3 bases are TGTGCCTCGAGGGAGTACACTGAAGCTTTCTTT. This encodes CASREYTEAFF.

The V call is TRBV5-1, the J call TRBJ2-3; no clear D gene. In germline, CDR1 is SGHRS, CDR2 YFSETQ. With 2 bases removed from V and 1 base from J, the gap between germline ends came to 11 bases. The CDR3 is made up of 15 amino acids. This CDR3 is CASSLSIGGTDTQYF. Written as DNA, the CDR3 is TGCGCCAGCAGCTTAAGTATTGGAGGCACAGATACGCAGTATTTT.

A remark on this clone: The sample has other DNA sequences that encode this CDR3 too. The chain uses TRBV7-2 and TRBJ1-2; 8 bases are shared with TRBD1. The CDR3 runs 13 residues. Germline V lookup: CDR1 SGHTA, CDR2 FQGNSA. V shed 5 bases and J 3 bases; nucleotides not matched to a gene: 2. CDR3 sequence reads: CASSQDRDYGYTF. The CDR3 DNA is TGTGCCAGCAGCCAGGACAGGGACTATGGCTACACCTTC.

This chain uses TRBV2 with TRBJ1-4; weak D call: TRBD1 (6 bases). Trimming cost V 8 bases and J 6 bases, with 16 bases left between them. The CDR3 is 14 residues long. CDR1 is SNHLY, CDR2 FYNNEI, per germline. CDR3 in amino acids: CASVKGGDDEKLFF. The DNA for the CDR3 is TGTGCCAGCGTAAAGGGGGGGGACGATGAAAAACTGTTTTTT.

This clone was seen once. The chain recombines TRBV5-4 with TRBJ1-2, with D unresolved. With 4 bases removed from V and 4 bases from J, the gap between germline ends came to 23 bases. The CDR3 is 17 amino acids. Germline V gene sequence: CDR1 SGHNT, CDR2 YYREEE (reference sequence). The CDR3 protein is CASSDGLNTHGTYGYTF. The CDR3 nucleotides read TGTGCCAGCAGCGATGGCCTAAACACTCACGGTACCTATGGCTACACCTTC.